This entry lists 23 T cell receptor beta chains sequenced from one sample in a study of blood T cells in healthy people across ages. Primers used in a second PCR of roughly 7 to 11 cycles were a sample-barcoded 5' primer and a J-beta primer mix. TCRdb passed the 5' RACE reads through MiXCR, listing each CDR3 protein once. The sample consists of about 800,000 distinct CDR3 sequences, nearly 60% of them appearing once. Sequencing was performed on blood. These receptor sequences come from a man aged 25 to 45 in good health.

The chain carries TRBV6-5 and TRBJ2-5; 10 bases fit TRBD2. The germline CDR1 and CDR2 sequences are MNHEY and SVGAGI. This CDR3 has 16 residues. J lost 1 base, V lost 2 bases, and 4 bases had no gene match. Here the CDR3 reads CASSYGVAGGQETQYF. CDR3 nucleotide sequence: TGTGCCAGCAGTTACGGGGTAGCGGGGGGCCAAGAGACCCAGTACTTC.

Points on this clonotype: One junction end disagrees with the germline gene, perhaps due to a read error. The V and J genes are TRBV29-1 and TRBJ2-4; tentatively, D is TRBD1 or TRBD2 (5 bases each). The CDR3 has 14 residues. CDR1 and CDR2 (germline): SQVTM, ANQGSEA. The CDR3 loop is CSAKKTGAKNIRYF. CDR3 sequence (DNA): TGCAGCGCCAAAAAAACCGGGGCCAAAAACATTCGGTACTTC.

The chain carries TRBV7-9 and TRBJ1-5; D may be TRBD1 (6 bases). CDR1 and CDR2 from the germline V gene are SEHNR and FQNEAQ (reference sequence). V was clipped by 1 base and J by 5 bases, with 18 bases between them. CDR3 length equals 17 residues. CDR3 in DNA: TGTGCCAGCAGCTTAGGGGGGCGGTGGGAGGCAGATCAGCCCCAGCATTTT. This translates into CASSLGGRWEADQPQHF. The full variable domain, in which reference TRBV7-9 and TRBJ1-5 provide the parts outside the CDR3, is DTGVSQNPRHKITKRGQNVTFRCDPISEHNRLYWYRQTLGQGPEFLTYFQNEAQLEKSRLLSDRFSAERPKGSFSTLEIQRTEQGDSAMYLCASSLGGRWEADQPQHFGDGTRLSIL.

The genes are TRBV9 and TRBJ1-4, with D perhaps TRBD1 (6 bases). Germline CDR1 and CDR2: SGDLS and YYNGEE. This CDR3 comprises 19 residues. The germline V and J ends were trimmed by 0 bases and 4 bases, with 22 bases remaining between them. The chain's CDR3 is CASSVEGGRGPPNNEKLFF. CDR3 DNA: TGTGCCAGCAGCGTAGAGGGGGGAAGAGGGCCGCCAAATAATGAAAAACTGTTTTTT.

This clonotype showed up just a few times. CDR3 amino acids: CSVVLNQETQYF. CDR3 nucleotides: TGCAGCGTTGTGTTGAACCAAGAGACCCAGTACTTC. The rearrangement joins TRBV29-1 to TRBJ2-5; no clear D. The V and J ends lost 4 bases and 0 bases respectively, with 6 bases between them. CDR3 length: 12 residues. Germline V gene lookup returns CDR1 SQVTM and CDR2 ANQGSEA.

In its sample, this clonotype was seen once. The chain carries TRBV3-1 and TRBJ2-7; D remains unclear. Trimming stripped 1 base from V and 0 bases from J, with 10 bases between. The CDR3 has 15 residues. In germline, CDR1 is LGHDT, CDR2 YNNKEL (reference sequence). The chain's CDR3 is CASSQAAVSSYEQYF. The CDR3 DNA reads TGTGCCAGCAGCCAAGCGGCGGTTAGCTCCTACGAGCAGTACTTC.

This clonotype was observed a handful of times. The rearrangement joins TRBV7-2 to TRBJ1-4; tentative D call: TRBD1 (6 bases). This CDR3 comprises 16 residues. Between the trimmed V and J ends, which lost 5 bases and 8 bases, there was a span of 21 bases. The germline CDR1 and CDR2 sequences are SGHTA and FQGNSA. The CDR3 sequence is CASSPGVGGLREKLFF. CDR3 nucleotide sequence: TGTGCCAGCAGCCCGGGGGTCGGGGGGCTACGAGAAAAACTGTTTTTT.

The chain employs TRBV3-1 and TRBJ1-5; D is uncertain. V dropped 1 base and J dropped 7 bases, with 14 bases sitting between them. CDR1 is LGHDT, CDR2 YNNKEL, per germline (reference sequence). There are 15 residues in the CDR3. This chain's CDR3 is CASSQGSGTRQPQHF. The CDR3 DNA reads as TGTGCCAGCAGCCAAGGATCAGGTACTCGGCAGCCCCAGCATTTT.

This chain connects TRBV7-9 to TRBJ2-3; 8 bases are shared with TRBD1. V gave up 4 bases and J gave up 2 bases; unmatched junction bases: 2. This CDR3 spans 14 amino acids. Germline loops: CDR1 SEHNR, CDR2 FQNEAQ (reference sequence). The CDR3 here is CASSSTGDTDTQYF. DNA of the CDR3: TGTGCCAGCAGCTCGACAGGGGACACAGATACGCAGTATTTT.

This clonotype was picked up a small number of times. The CDR3 loop reads CSARETGGRPLHF. Written as DNA, the CDR3 is TGCAGTGCTAGAGAAACAGGTGGAAGGCCCCTCCACTTT. The chain joins TRBV20-1 to TRBJ1-6; maybe TRBD1 (5 bases). This CDR3 comprises 13 residues. In germline, CDR1 is DFQATT, CDR2 SNEGSKA (reference sequence). Trimming removed 0 bases from V and 13 bases from J, with 13 bases in between.

The V call is TRBV12-3 or TRBV12-4, the J call TRBJ2-4; no definite D call. The CDR3 spans 16 residues. V lost 1 base and J 0 bases, leaving 10 bases between the germline ends. DNA for the CDR3: TGTGCCAGCAGTTTAGATGGGGTTCTAGCCAAAAACATTCAGTACTTC. This translates into CASSLDGVLAKNIQYF.

The genes are TRBV5-6 and TRBJ2-6; D not certain. V lost 0 bases, J lost 2 bases, and 6 bases lay in between. In germline, CDR1 is SGHDT, CDR2 YYEEEE. CDR3 length equals 15 residues. The CDR3 region is CASSLAVAGANVLTF. In DNA form, the CDR3 reads TGTGCCAGCAGCTTGGCGGTGGCTGGGGCCAACGTCCTGACTTTC.

This rearrangement joins TRBV12-3 or TRBV12-4 to TRBJ2-5; TRBD2 matches at 11 bases. CDR3 length equals 15 residues. The V and J ends lost 10 bases and 0 bases, in that order; junction bases with no gene match: 7. The CDR3 loop reads CAIQTSGEDQETQYF. In DNA form, the CDR3 reads TGTGCCATCCAGACTAGCGGGGAGGACCAAGAGACCCAGTACTTC.

There are a few counts of this clonotype. V and J are TRBV5-5 and TRBJ2-3; D may match TRBD1 or TRBD2 (5 bases each). The CDR3 is 17 amino acids. Trimming took 4 bases from V and 4 from J, leaving 22 bases between them. CDR1 is SGHKS and CDR2 is YYEKEE in the germline V gene (reference sequence). This chain's CDR3 is CASSLEELGQGSDTQYF. The CDR3, as DNA: TGTGCCAGCAGCCTGGAGGAGCTGGGTCAGGGTTCAGATACGCAGTATTTT.

V is TRBV28 and J is TRBJ2-7; TRBD1 might be the D (7 bases). From germline, CDR1 is MDHEN and CDR2 SYDVKM. V was trimmed by 4 bases and J by 6 bases, leaving 16 bases between them. The CDR3 consists of 14 residues. In DNA form, the CDR3 reads TGTGCCAGCAGTTCTAGGGGGCGGGATGGCGAGCAGTACTTC. Residues: CASSSRGRDGEQYF. Looking up the rest from reference TRBV28 and TRBJ2-7 gives the full variable domain: DVKVTQSSRYLVKRTGEKVFLECVQDMDHENMFWYRQDPGLGLRLIYFSYDVKMKEKGDIPEGYSVSREKKERFSLILESASTNQTSMYLCASSSRGRDGEQYFGPGTRLTVT.

This chain links TRBV7-9 with TRBJ2-7; 7 bases are shared with TRBD2. TRBJ2-5 matches the DNA end more closely, so the J call is doubtful. This CDR3 has 14 residues. Germline CDR1 reads SEHNR; CDR2 reads FQNEAQ (reference sequence). This CDR3 is CASSARTSGETQYF. Here the CDR3 DNA reads TGTGCCAGCAGCGCGAGGACTAGTGGGGAGACCCAGTACTTC.

This chain uses TRBV7-9 with TRBJ2-4; TRBD2 aligns across 9 bases. The J call could be wrong; TRBJ2-5 is a better fit for the DNA end. Germline CDR1 SEHNR, CDR2 FQNEAQ (reference sequence). The length of the CDR3 is 15 residues. The chain's CDR3 is CASSDWRGGPETQYF. The CDR3 DNA reads as TGTGCCAGCAGCGATTGGCGGGGGGGCCCAGAGACCCAGTACTTC.

V is TRBV11-3 and J is TRBJ2-1; D is unclear. Germline CDR1 and CDR2: SGHNT and YENEEA. V was clipped by 0 bases and J by 10 bases, with 13 bases between them. CDR3 size: 14 residues. CDR3 coding DNA: TGTGCCAGCAGCTTAGATAGTAGACCAGGAGAGCAGTTCTTC. Translation gives CASSLDSRPGEQFF.

J is TRBJ2-7 and V is TRBV5-1; the match to TRBD2 covers 8 bases. V lost 4 bases to trimming and J lost 0 bases; unmatched junction nucleotides: 21. CDR3 length equals 20 residues. From germline, CDR1 is SGHRS and CDR2 YFSETQ. In DNA form, the CDR3 reads TGCGCCAGCAGCGGCGGGGTCAGGGCTAGCGGGCTTTCCTTCTCCTACGAGCAGTACTTC. This codes for CASSGGVRASGLSFSYEQYF. The complete variable domain, with remaining parts taken from reference TRBV5-1 and TRBJ2-7, reads KAGVTQTPRYLIKTRGQQVTLSCSPISGHRSVSWYQQTPGQGLQFLFEYFSETQRNKGNFPGRFSGRQFSNSRSEMNVSTLELGDSALYLCASSGGVRASGLSFSYEQYFGPGTRLTVT.

This sequence joins TRBV12-3 or TRBV12-4 and TRBJ1-2, with D maybe TRBD1 (6 bases). CDR3 length: 13 residues. Trimming shortened V by 8 bases and J by 3 bases, and 13 bases separated the two germline ends. The CDR3 loop is CASGPGHDYGYTF. For the CDR3, the DNA is TGTGCCAGCGGTCCGGGACACGACTATGGCTACACCTTC.

As for this clonotype: Sequence at one end of the junction differs from germline and may be a read error. V gene TRBV3-1 combines with J gene TRBJ2-1; D tentatively fits TRBD1 or TRBD2 (7 bases each). This CDR3 contains 17 residues. CDR1 and CDR2 from the germline V gene are LGHDT and YNNKEL (reference sequence). CDR3 amino acids: CASSQGGGAGQYNEQFF. In DNA form, the CDR3 reads TGTGCCAGTAGCCAAGGGGGCGGAGCGGGACAGTACAATGAGCAGTTCTTC.

The J gene is TRBJ2-7, the V gene TRBV7-2, with D hard to call. V lost 0 bases to trimming and J lost 7 bases, with 16 bases between them. Germline lookup yields CDR1 SGHTA and CDR2 FQGNSA. The CDR3 totals 15 residues. DNA of the CDR3: TGTGCCAGCAGCTTAGCGGTCGCTTTGATGGGGGAGCAGTACTTC. This sequence encodes CASSLAVALMGEQYF.

The chain carries TRBV6-2 or TRBV6-3 and TRBJ2-3; D uncertain. There are 12 residues in the CDR3. Germline CDR1 reads MNHEY; CDR2 reads SVGEGT. Trimming pared 7 bases from V and 0 bases from J, leaving 5 bases between. CDR3 sequence reads: CASKDSTDTQYF. The CDR3 region has the DNA TGTGCCAGCAAAGACAGCACAGATACGCAGTATTTT.